This T cell receptor (beta chain) was captured in a study of blood T cell repertoires in COVID-19. Study summary: Acute and convalescent COVID-19 samples came from the United States, Italy and Spain. T cells, B-cell-depleted T cells, or PBMCs provided the cDNA or gDNA that served as material.

The CDR3 is made up of 12 amino acids. Trimming took 0 bases from V and 4 from J, leaving 5 bases between them. Germline CDR1 and CDR2: SGDLS and YYNGEE. Under the authors' procedure: Scientists estimated how many nucleated cells there were by amplifying reference gene primers. Clones were sequenced by immunoSEQ multiplex PCR, and TCRdb holds only the in-frame ones, with some missing. V and J calls and clone size are given by that table; D and trimming were obtained from the DNA. The sample yields about 310,000 clones, roughly 90% seen once. The chain is built from TRBV9 and TRBJ2-7; a weak D match, TRBD1 (5 bases). Sequenced input: peripheral blood. The receptor was derived from a young man with active or convalescent COVID-19. CDR3 DNA: TGTGCCAGCAGCGTAGAGGGGTACGAGCAGTACTTC. It translates to CASSVEGYEQYF.